These T cell receptor beta chains were read from a single sample in a study of cytomegalovirus exposure and HLA in healthy donors. TCRdb's copy holds only in-frame clones and misses some; the assay was immunoSEQ multiplex PCR. Among about 130,000 clones listed, about two thirds were seen once. Sequenced: PBMCs. Receptors originate from a human donor in good health. The CDR3 runs from the conserved cysteine through the conserved F or W. D genes are given only for firm matches. A row's size may be missing; if present it is once, few, many or a size class.

few TRBJ2-5 TRBD2 TRBV19 TGTGCCAGTAGCCAACCAGGTAGCGGGAGGGGGCAAGAGACCCAGTACTTC CASSQPGSGRGQETQYF
NA TRBJ2-5 TRBD2 TRBV28 TGTGCCAGCGCCCCCCCCGGTAGCGGGCCACAAGAGACCCAGTACTTC CASAPPGSGPQETQYF
NA TRBJ2-1 TRBD1 TRBV27 TGTGCCAGCAGGGCAAAACGGGACAGGGGATACAATGAGCAGTTCTTC CASRAKRDRGYNEQFF
few TRBJ1-5 NA TRBV5-8 TGTGCCAGCAGCTTACCCCCGGGACAATGGAATCAGCCCCAGCATTTT CASSLPPGQWNQPQHF
NA TRBJ1-2 TRBD1 TRBV2 TGTGCCAGCAGCGGACAGGGGCAGCGGTATGGCTACACCTTC CASSGQGQRYGYTF
NA TRBJ1-2 NA TRBV5-4 TGTGCCAGCAGCTTGGTAGAGGGGGGGGCGTATGACTATGGCTACACCTTC CASSLVEGGAYDYGYTF
NA TRBJ2-7 NA TRBV5-4 TGTGCCAGCAGCCGGGAACGTACCTACGAGCAGTACTTC CASSRERTYEQYF
NA TRBJ2-7 NA TRBV6-5 TGTGCCAGCAGTACAGGACAAGGTGCCTACGAGCAGTACTTC CASSTGQGAYEQYF
NA TRBJ2-7 TRBD1 TRBV5-1 TGCGCCAGCAGCTCAGGGATGCGGACAGGGGATTACGAGCAGTACTTC CASSSGMRTGDYEQYF
NA TRBJ2-2 TRBD2 TRBV7-6 TGTGCCAGCAGCTTAGAGGGGACTAGCTTTGCCGGGGAGCTGTTTTTT CASSLEGTSFAGELFF
NA TRBJ2-7 NA TRBV7-2 TGTGCCAGCAGCCTTACTCCCTACGAGCAGTACTTC CASSLTPYEQYF
NA TRBJ2-2 TRBD1 TRBV19 TGTGCCAGTAGTCAGACAGGGGTGAGCGGGGAGCTGTTTTTT CASSQTGVSGELFF
NA TRBJ1-2 NA TRBV10-3 TGTGCCATCAGTGAGAACAGGGACTATGGCTACACCTTC CAISENRDYGYTF
NA TRBJ2-2 TRBD2 TRBV9 TGTGCCAGCAGCACCCCCCGGGGGGGGGAGGCCGGGGAGCTGTTTTTT CASSTPRGGEAGELFF
NA TRBJ2-7 TRBD1 TRBV5-1 TGCGCCAGCAGCTTGGGCTTATCCGGGACAGCCAATGTCGGCGAGCAGTACTTC CASSLGLSGTANVGEQYF
NA TRBJ1-5 TRBD1 TRBV7-9 TGTTCCAGCAGCCCCTTACCTCTAGGACAGGGCGGTCAGCCCCAGCATTTT CSSSPLPLGQGGQPQHF
NA TRBJ2-7 TRBD2 TRBV19 TGTGCCAGTAGGGTCGGGACTAGCCGCACCTACGAGCAGTACTTC CASRVGTSRTYEQYF
NA TRBJ1-2 NA TRBV6-5 TGTGCCAGCAGTCCCATTCGAGGATATGGCTACACCTTC CASSPIRGYGYTF
NA TRBJ1-1 NA TRBV28 TGTGCCAGCAGTTTGGGGGGATGGGACACTGAAGCTTTCTTT CASSLGGWDTEAFF
NA TRBJ2-7 NA TRBV5-4 TGTGCCAGCAGCTTGGCCGGGGGGCGCCTCTACGAGCAGTACTTC CASSLAGGRLYEQYF
NA TRBJ1-4 TRBD1 TRBV4-2 TGTGCCAGCAGCCCGACAGGGAATGAAAAACTGTTTTTT CASSPTGNEKLFF
NA TRBJ1-4 NA TRBV12-5 TGTGCTAGTGGTTTGGTACCCCCAGAGGCAGGGAGGGTGGGGGGGGCAACTAATGAAAAACTGTTTTTT CASGLVPPEAGRVGGATNEKLFF
few TRBJ2-3 TRBD1 TRBV4-1 TGCGCCAGCAGCCAAGTTAACAGGGGGACAGATACGCAGTATTTT CASSQVNRGTDTQYF
once TRBJ1-1 NA TRBV5-5 TGTGCCAGCAGCTCCGGGGGGGTGCGGACTGAAGCTTTCTTT CASSSGGVRTEAFF
NA TRBJ1-4 NA TRBV4-3 TGCGCCAGCAGCCAAGGGTTACAGCTTAATGAAAAACTGTTTTTT CASSQGLQLNEKLFF
NA TRBJ2-7 NA TRBV7-5 TGTGTCAGAAGCTCCCTAGGGGTAGGGCTATACGCCTACGAGCAGTACTTC CVRSSLGVGLYAYEQYF
few TRBJ1-6 NA TRBV28 TGTGCCAGCAGCTCTACAGGGAAAGGGTCACCCCTCCACTTT CASSSTGKGSPLHF
NA TRBJ1-5 NA TRBV7-9 TGTGCCAGCAGCTTGGGGGGAAACAATCAGCCCCAGCATTTT CASSLGGNNQPQHF
NA TRBJ2-1 TRBD2 TRBV7-8 TGTGCCAGCAGCCCGCCAGCGACTAGCGGGGGGACCAGCTCCTACAATGAGCAGTTCTTC CASSPPATSGGTSSYNEQFF
NA TRBJ2-7 TRBD2 TRBV28 TGTGCCAGCAGTTTGACCCAGGGACTAGCGAGCATCCTCGGGCCATACTTC CASSLTQGLASILGPYF
few TRBJ2-7 TRBD1 TRBV11-2 TGTGCCAGCACCTCCCGGACAGGGGGCTCCTACGAGCAGTACTTC CASTSRTGGSYEQYF
NA TRBJ1-4 NA TRBV23-1 TGCGCCAGCAGTCAATCGGCCCGAAATGAAAAACTGTTTTTT CASSQSARNEKLFF
NA TRBJ2-1 TRBD2 TRBV6-5 TGTGCCAGCAGCCCAGCGGGGCCGCACAATGAGCAGTTCTTC CASSPAGPHNEQFF
NA TRBJ1-4 TRBD1 TRBV5-6 TGTGCCAGCAGCTTGACAGGGGTTAATGAAAAACTGTTTTTT CASSLTGVNEKLFF
NA TRBJ2-7 NA TRBV5-6 TGTGCCAGCAGCTTTAGAGACAAACGTGCCTACGAGCAGTACTTC CASSFRDKRAYEQYF
once TRBJ1-4 NA TRBV6-1 TGTGCCAGCATTAAGGGGGGGCCGGAGGAAAAACTGTTTTTT CASIKGGPEEKLFF
NA TRBJ1-3 TRBD1 TRBV30 TGTGCCTGGAGGGACAGGGCGAGGACTGGAAACACCATATATTTT CAWRDRARTGNTIYF
NA TRBJ2-1 TRBD2 TRBV5-1 TGCGCCAGCAGCTTGGACGGGGCTAGCGGTCACAATGAGCAGTTCTTC CASSLDGASGHNEQFF
NA TRBJ2-7 NA TRBV7-2 TGTGCCAGCAGCCCGGCCCCAGGCTCCTACGAGCAGTACTTC CASSPAPGSYEQYF
NA TRBJ2-7 NA TRBV30 TGTGCCTGGAACCCGGGACTCAACTCCTACGAGCAGTACTTC CAWNPGLNSYEQYF
NA TRBJ2-7 TRBD1 TRBV7-6 TGTGCCAGCAGCTTAGGACCCGGGACAGTAACCTACGAGCAGTACTTC CASSLGPGTVTYEQYF
NA TRBJ2-7 TRBD1 TRBV4-3 TGCGCCAGCAGCCAAGCCGGGACAGGGGCTCACGAGCAGTACTTC CASSQAGTGAHEQYF
NA TRBJ1-6 NA TRBV19 TGTGCCAGTAGTCTAAGAAATTTCCCGGAGAGCTCCTATAATTCACCCCTCCACTTT CASSLRNFPESSYNSPLHF
once TRBJ1-6 TRBD1 TRBV5-4 TGTGCCAGCAGCCCGGACAGGGAAGTGTCACCCCTCCACTTT CASSPDREVSPLHF
NA TRBJ2-7 TRBD2 TRBV4-2 TGTGCCAGCAGCCCTTCGGGACTAGCATTAGACGAGCAGTACTTC CASSPSGLALDEQYF
NA TRBJ2-3 NA TRBV29-1 TGCAGCGTTGAATACACAGATACGCAGTATTTT CSVEYTDTQYF
NA TRBJ1-2 NA TRBV6-6 TGTGCCAGCACCGCGATAGTGAATGGCTACACCTTC CASTAIVNGYTF
NA TRBJ2-2 TRBD2 TRBV6-5 TGTGCCAGCAGGGGGACTAGCGGGGTATTCGGGGAGCTGTTTTTT CASRGTSGVFGELFF
NA TRBJ2-3 NA TRBV12-5 TGTGCTAGTGGTACATCAGGGGTAAGCACAGATACGCAGTATTTT CASGTSGVSTDTQYF
NA TRBJ2-5 NA TRBV7-9 TGTTCCAGCAGCTTAAGTCGGGAGACCCAGTACTTC CSSSLSRETQYF
NA TRBJ2-1 NA TRBV5-1 TGCGCCAGCAGCTTGGGAGGTAATGAGCAGTTCTTC CASSLGGNEQFF
NA TRBJ1-2 TRBD1 TRBV6-5 TGTGCCAGCAGGCGACAGGGACCGAACTATGGCTACACCTTC CASRRQGPNYGYTF
NA TRBJ1-1 TRBD1 TRBV30 TGTGCCTGGAGTGATCAGGGGGTGAGAGAAGCTTTCTTT CAWSDQGVREAFF
NA TRBJ2-3 TRBD2 TRBV30 TGTGCCTGGAGTGTACCGACTAGCGGGAGAACAGATACGCAGTATTTT CAWSVPTSGRTDTQYF
NA TRBJ2-7 NA TRBV4-2 TGTGCCAGCAGCCAAGCAGGGGCTAGCAGCCACGAGCAGTACTTC CASSQAGASSHEQYF
once TRBJ2-7 NA TRBV10-1 TGCGCCAGCAGTGGGGGACACGCTGGCGAGCAGTACTTC CASSGGHAGEQYF
NA TRBJ2-7 NA TRBV7-2 TGTGCCAGCAGCTCCAAACCGGACAGACACGAGCAGTACTTC CASSSKPDRHEQYF
NA TRBJ2-5 NA TRBV6-1 TGTGCCAGCAGTGAATCTACAGGGTCTCTTTGGGAGCAGTACTTC CASSESTGSLWEQYF